This TCR beta chain was documented in a study of blood T cell repertoires in COVID-19. Study background: Sites across the United States, Italy and Spain contributed samples from acute and convalescent COVID-19. PBMCs, B-cell-depleted T cells, or T cells provided the cDNA or gDNA that made up the material.

Study processing details: The authors estimated nucleated cell counts from reference gene primer amplification. Data came from immunoSEQ multiplex PCR; TCRdb stores just in-frame clones and leaves some out. D and trimming were read from the DNA, whereas the V and J calls and clone size are those reported in that table. The table records 70,000 to 95,000 clones, 70% to 85% of them present only once. Trimming shortened V by 4 bases and J by 4 bases, and 14 bases separated the two germline ends. Looked up from germline, CDR1 is SEHNR and CDR2 is FQNEAQ (reference sequence). The CDR3 contains 15 residues.

What was sequenced was peripheral blood. The receptor was isolated from a woman aged 60-75 years with acute or convalescent COVID-19. The chain is built from TRBV7-9 and TRBJ1-3; the D gene is possibly TRBD1 (6 bases). CDR3 residues: CASSYRTQGGNTIYF. In DNA form, the CDR3 reads TGTGCCAGCAGCTATAGGACGCAGGGGGGAAACACCATATATTTT.